Presented here are 29 T cell receptor beta chains from one specimen sequenced in a study of T-cell memory formation after mild COVID-19. From the 5' RACE reads, TCRdb called clonotypes with MiXCR, one entry per CDR3 protein. The sample records 110,000 to 150,000 distinct CDR3 sequences, 14% being singletons. The sequenced sample consisted of PBMCs or a T cell subset sorted from them (not recorded which). The receptors were gathered from an adult woman who had mild COVID-19 (a few samples of this study predate the infection). Cell type and time point are not known.

This clonotype has just a few counts. This chain joins TRBV6-5 and TRBJ2-1, with 9 nucleotides matching TRBD2. The CDR3 is 17 residues long. Losses at the gene ends were 5 bases for V and 3 bases for J; bases not matched to a gene: 11. Germline-derived CDR1 and CDR2 are MNHEY and SVGAGI. The CDR3 DNA reads TGTGCCAGCAGTCAACTATTAGCGGGAGAGGGCTACAATGAGCAGTTCTTC. It encodes CASSQLLAGEGYNEQFF.

This clonotype was seen a handful of times. The chain recombines TRBV28 with TRBJ2-3; D is undetermined. The CDR3 sequence is 15 residues long. Germline loops: CDR1 MDHEN, CDR2 SYDVKM. Trimming removed 2 bases from V and 4 bases from J, with 13 bases in between. CDR3 nucleotide sequence: TGTGCCAGCAGTTTACATGGGCGCATGCCAGATACGCAGTATTTT. This translates into CASSLHGRMPDTQYF.

The chain carries TRBV9 and TRBJ2-1; D is uncertain. Germline assignment: CDR1 SGDLS and CDR2 YYNGEE. Trimming removed 4 bases at V and 7 bases at J, with 6 bases between. This CDR3 is 11 amino acids long. CDR3 nucleotide sequence: TGTGCCAGCAGCATGGAAAATGAGCAGTTCTTC. This codes for CASSMENEQFF.

The V call is TRBV21-1, the J call TRBJ2-1; the table gives TRBD1 as D, unverified against the DNA. TRBV21-1 is a known pseudogene. The CDR3 is 15 residues long. CDR3 protein: CASPPRDRGCNEQFF. The DNA of the CDR3 is TGTGCCAGCCCTCCCCGGGACAGGGGTTGCAATGAGCAGTTCTTC.

The chain joins TRBV9 to TRBJ2-5, with 7 bases identical to TRBD1. V shed 3 bases, J shed 5 bases, and the junction held 7 bases outside the gene matches. The germline V gene has CDR1 SGDLS and CDR2 YYNGEE. The CDR3 consists of 14 residues. The CDR3 region has the DNA TGTGCCAGCAGCGAGGGGGCAGGGTGGGAGACCCAGTACTTC. Its translation is CASSEGAGWETQYF.

The chain joins TRBV29-1 to TRBJ2-2; TRBD2 is a possible D gene (6 bases). Looked up from germline, CDR1 is SQVTM and CDR2 is ANQGSEA. Trimming took 3 bases from V and 2 from J, leaving 10 bases between them. The CDR3 covers 14 residues. The CDR3 DNA sequence: TGCAGCGTTGAGGGCGGGATAAACACCGGGGAGCTGTTTTTT. This translates into CSVEGGINTGELFF.

Only a few counts were recorded for this clonotype. This sequence joins TRBV10-3 and TRBJ1-2; D gene ambiguous. This CDR3 is built from 14 residues. Trimming shortened V by 2 bases and J by 3 bases, and 10 bases separated the two germline ends. The V gene's germline CDR1 is ENHRY and CDR2 SYGVKD. The CDR3 coding sequence is TGTGCCATCAGTGAGGTCACAGTAGACTATGGCTACACCTTC. Translating it yields CAISEVTVDYGYTF.

Only a few counts were recorded for this clonotype. This chain joins TRBV4-1 and TRBJ1-1; D is possibly TRBD1 (6 bases). This CDR3 contains 15 residues. The germline V and J ends were trimmed by 0 bases and 0 bases, with 8 bases remaining between them. The V gene's germline CDR1 is MGHRA and CDR2 YSYEKL. CDR3: CASSQDQGMNTEAFF. DNA of the CDR3: TGCGCCAGCAGCCAAGATCAGGGGATGAACACTGAAGCTTTCTTT.

A few counts support this clonotype. The CDR3 sequence: CASSPEQGANTGELFF. CDR3 coding DNA: TGTGCCAGCAGCCCGGAACAGGGGGCTAACACCGGGGAGCTGTTTTTT. The chain combines TRBV28 with TRBJ2-2; TRBD1 agrees at 9 bases. The V and J ends lost 6 bases and 2 bases, in that order; junction bases with no gene match: 7. Germline loops: CDR1 MDHEN, CDR2 SYDVKM. The CDR3 length is 16 residues.

This clonotype was seen more than once but under ten times. V and J are TRBV6-5 and TRBJ2-3, with 10 positions matching TRBD2. There are 13 residues in the CDR3. The germline gives CDR1 MNHEY, CDR2 SVGAGI. The ends lost 10 bases at V and 3 bases at J; junction bases unmatched: 4. For the CDR3, the DNA is TGTGCCACCTATAGCGGGGGGACAGATACGCAGTATTTT. This codes for CATYSGGTDTQYF.

This clonotype was seen ten or more times. The CDR3 DNA reads as TGTGCCAGCAGCGTAGTTTTCAATGAGCAGTTCTTC. Encoded protein: CASSVVFNEQFF. The chain couples TRBV9 to TRBJ2-1; D is unresolved. V dropped 0 bases and J dropped 6 bases, with 4 bases sitting between them. This CDR3 is 12 amino acids long. Germline CDR1 is SGDLS and CDR2 is YYNGEE.

The chain has TRBV25-1 and TRBJ2-5; 9 bases fit TRBD1. Losses at the gene ends were 4 bases for V and 4 bases for J; bases not matched to a gene: 4. CDR1 and CDR2 (germline): MGHDK, SYGVNS. CDR3 length: 14 residues. CDR3 coding DNA: TGTGCCAGCAGTGTCGACAGGGGGATAGAGACCCAGTACTTC. Its translation: CASSVDRGIETQYF.

This clonotype has a handful of counts. The CDR3 DNA is TGTGCCACCAGCAGAGTCCAGTTCTCCTACGAGCAGTACTTC. Its translation: CATSRVQFSYEQYF. The V gene is TRBV15, the J gene TRBJ2-7; D remains unclear. Looked up from germline, CDR1 is LNHNV and CDR2 is YYDKDF (reference sequence). The CDR3 has 14 amino acids. V was trimmed by 1 base and J by 0 bases, leaving 7 bases between them.

This clonotype was detected a few times. The CDR3 here is CASSSPGDSYEQYF. CDR3 sequence (DNA): TGTGCCAGCAGCTCCCCGGGAGATTCCTACGAGCAGTACTTC. The chain employs TRBV7-8 and TRBJ2-7; maybe TRBD2 (6 bases). Germline loops: CDR1 SGHVS, CDR2 FQNEAQ. This CDR3 is built from 14 residues. V shed 4 bases and J shed 1 base, with 11 bases lying between them.

This clonotype was detected many times. The genes are TRBV9 and TRBJ2-1; the match to TRBD1 covers 9 bases. The CDR3 length is 13 residues. V was pared by 6 bases and J by 7 bases, with 5 bases of the junction left unmatched. Germline V gene data show CDR1 as SGDLS and CDR2 as YYNGEE. CDR3 DNA: TGTGCCAGCAAATCCGGGACAGGGAATGAGCAGTTCTTC. The encoded protein is CASKSGTGNEQFF.

The chain has TRBV30 and TRBJ1-1; 7 bases map to TRBD1. J was trimmed by 13 bases and V by 4 bases; bases with no gene match: 24. Germline V gene sequence: CDR1 GTSNPN, CDR2 SVGIG (reference sequence). The CDR3 contains 16 residues. This CDR3 is CAWIPRNLGQVIEGFF. CDR3 bases: TGTGCCTGGATCCCTCGGAACCTTGGACAGGTCATCGAGGGTTTCTTT.

This clonotype was seen a few times. The rearrangement uses TRBV12-3 or TRBV12-4 and TRBJ2-3; 7 bases fit TRBD2. The length of the CDR3 is 15 residues. Germline trimming cut 7 bases from V and 2 bases from J; bases unmatched to any gene: 9. The CDR3 DNA sequence: TGTGCCAGCACTCCTTATGCGGGGGACACAGATACGCAGTATTTT. Its translation: CASTPYAGDTDTQYF.

This clonotype has a count of ten or more. The rearrangement links TRBV12-3 or TRBV12-4 to TRBJ2-5; D unresolved. This CDR3 spans 16 amino acids. V lost 8 bases and J lost 3, with 22 bases in between. The CDR3 here is CASRPHRLEIEETQYF. For the CDR3, the DNA is TGTGCCAGCCGCCCCCACAGACTCGAAATCGAAGAGACCCAGTACTTC.

This clonotype was picked up many times. The chain links TRBV7-9 to TRBJ2-2; a weak D match, TRBD2 (5 bases). Germline CDR1 SEHNR, CDR2 FQNEAQ (reference sequence). The CDR3 totals 16 residues. Between the trimmed V and J ends, which lost 2 bases and 1 base, there was a span of 11 bases. The CDR3 DNA is TGTGCCAGCAGCTTATTGGACTGGCTGAACACCGGGGAGCTGTTTTTT. Translating gives CASSLLDWLNTGELFF.

This clonotype was counted a few times. V is TRBV29-1 and J is TRBJ2-1; perhaps TRBD1 as D (5 bases). The CDR3 is made up of 12 amino acids. V shed 5 bases and J shed 10 bases, with 15 bases lying between them. The germline V gene encodes CDR1 SQVTM and CDR2 ANQGSEA. Here the CDR3 reads CSVLTGKLEQFF. In DNA form, the CDR3 reads TGCAGCGTTTTAACAGGCAAGTTGGAGCAGTTCTTC.

V gene TRBV7-9 combines with J gene TRBJ2-1; 12 positions agree with TRBD2. The V and J ends lost 5 bases and 8 bases, in that order; junction bases with no gene match: 13. The CDR3 length is 17 residues. CDR1 SEHNR and CDR2 FQNEAQ come from the germline V gene (reference sequence). The CDR3 protein is CASSPTPGLAGYDEQFF. CDR3 DNA: TGTGCCAGCAGCCCCACGCCGGGACTAGCGGGTTATGATGAGCAGTTCTTC.

Comments on this clonotype: A junction boundary mismatches the germline segment, possibly from a read error. The CDR3, as DNA: TGTGCCAGCAGTTACCAGGGGCCCGACTCCTTGAATTTT. Translated, it gives CASSYQGPDSLNF. The genes are TRBV6-2 or TRBV6-3 and TRBJ1-3, with D possibly TRBD1 on 6 matching bases. The CDR3 runs 13 residues. Germline V gene sequence: CDR1 MNHEY, CDR2 SVGEGT.

There are a few counts of this clonotype. The chain has TRBV4-2 and TRBJ1-6, with a tentative D call TRBD1 (5 bases). V was pared by 0 bases and J by 0 bases, with 12 bases between. This CDR3 is 18 amino acids long. Germline CDR1 and CDR2: LGHNA and YNFKEQ. CDR3 sequence reads: CASSQDTDRSSYNSPLHF. The CDR3 bases are TGTGCCAGCAGCCAAGATACAGACAGAAGCTCCTATAATTCACCCCTCCACTTT.

The sample holds a few counts of this clonotype. This chain links TRBV6-5 with TRBJ1-2; D is unresolved. There are 12 residues in the CDR3. Trimming took off 4 bases at V and 6 bases at J, with 9 bases between the two ends. CDR1 and CDR2 from the germline V gene are MNHEY and SVGAGI. CDR3 in DNA: TGTGCCAGCAGTTCCTACGCGGATGGCTACACCTTC. Amino acids: CASSSYADGYTF.

This clonotype was seen a few times. J is TRBJ2-1 and V is TRBV4-1, with TRBD2 identical over 7 bases. CDR3 length: 18 residues. V shed 4 bases and J 1 base; nucleotides not matched to a gene: 13. CDR1 and CDR2 (germline): MGHRA, YSYEKL. The DNA for the CDR3 is TGCGCCAGCAGCCCGGGGGGTAGCTCGGCTGGGTCCTACAATGAGCAGTTCTTC. Protein product: CASSPGGSSAGSYNEQFF.

There are many counts of this clonotype. The V gene is TRBV4-3, the J gene TRBJ2-7; D is uncertain. CDR1 is LGHNA, CDR2 YSLEER, per germline. The ends were cut back, 3 bases at V and 5 bases at J, with 29 bases in the middle. The CDR3 consists of 19 residues. In DNA form, the CDR3 reads TGCGCCAGCAGCCAGGATGGGTATTCGTCTAGTAGAGGTGGTAACGAGCAGTACTTC. Its translation: CASSQDGYSSSRGGNEQYF.

This clonotype was recorded a few times. This chain joins TRBV7-6 and TRBJ2-1; tentatively, D is TRBD1 or TRBD2 (5 bases each). V lost 7 bases, J lost 5 bases, and 18 bases lay in between. The CDR3 spans 15 residues. Germline CDR1 and CDR2: SGHVS and FNYEAQ. CDR3 nucleotide sequence: TGTGCCAGCACTTTCGAGGGGCCCCCCGACAATGAGCAGTTCTTC. This sequence encodes CASTFEGPPDNEQFF.

This clonotype showed up just a few times. This chain uses TRBV9 with TRBJ2-3; TRBD2 agrees at 12 bases. Trimming cost V 0 bases and J 5 bases; bases outside gene matches: 4. CDR1 is SGDLS, CDR2 YYNGEE, per germline. The CDR3 is 16 residues long. The CDR3 is CASSVARLAGEDTQYF. The DNA for the CDR3 is TGTGCCAGCAGCGTAGCGAGACTAGCGGGAGAAGATACGCAGTATTTT.

This clonotype was seen a handful of times. The chain carries TRBV29-1 and TRBJ2-1; 8 bases agree with TRBD2. J was trimmed by 6 bases and V by 4 bases; bases with no gene match: 8. Germline V lookup: CDR1 SQVTM, CDR2 ANQGSEA. This CDR3 region has 14 residues. The CDR3 region is CSVGLGLALNEQFF. The CDR3 DNA is TGCAGCGTTGGCCTAGGACTAGCCCTCAATGAGCAGTTCTTC.